A single sample gave rise to the 3 T cell receptor beta chains below, sequenced in a study of T-cell reconstitution after alpha-beta-depleted transplantation in children. Construction of the TCRbeta library involved unique molecular identifiers. TCRdb called the PCR reads again in MiXCR, with one record for every CDR3 protein. In the table there are around 680,000 distinct CDR3 sequences, roughly 17% of which are singletons. Sequences were derived from PBMCs from the stem cell graft donor, sampled from the stem cell graft. These receptors all come from a human donor who donated a stem cell graft to a child with acute myeloid leukemia.

The chain recombines TRBV12-3 or TRBV12-4 with TRBJ2-5, with D perhaps TRBD1 (6 bases). Trimming removed 6 bases at V and 4 bases at J, with 12 bases between. The CDR3 sequence is 13 residues long. The CDR3 DNA is TGTGCCAGCAGCTACCTCAGGGGAGAGACCCAGTACTTC. This sequence encodes CASSYLRGETQYF.

This clonotype was counted ten times or more. J is TRBJ1-2 and V is TRBV6-1; weak D call: TRBD1 (5 bases). This CDR3 is built from 14 residues. Germline CDR1 is MNHNS and CDR2 is SASEGT. V shed 6 bases and J shed 0 bases, with 11 bases lying between them. This chain's CDR3 is CASSRGEANYGYTF. The DNA of the CDR3 is TGTGCCAGCAGCCGAGGGGAAGCTAACTATGGCTACACCTTC.

This clonotype was detected ten times or more. The CDR3 region has the DNA TGCAGCGTTGAGTCGGAGGGGTCCTACGAGCAGTACTTC. Residues: CSVESEGSYEQYF. The chain employs TRBV29-1 and TRBJ2-7, with D maybe TRBD2 (6 bases). This CDR3 spans 13 amino acids. CDR1 SQVTM and CDR2 ANQGSEA come from the germline V gene. The germline V and J ends were trimmed by 3 bases and 1 base, with 10 bases remaining between them.